The sequence of this T cell receptor (beta chain) was determined in a study of shared clonotypes between healthy human individuals. With ten immunoSEQ deep assay plates, unsorted PBMC DNA underwent sequencing. Data came from immunoSEQ multiplex PCR; TCRdb stores just in-frame clones and leaves some out. The table shows 520,000 or so clones, with 79% occurring only once. The sequenced sample consisted of PBMCs. The receptor comes from a woman aged 40 to 49 in good health. Some clones in this sample may be carry-over from other donors' samples.

CDR3 DNA sequence: TGTGCCAGCAGTCCCTCCCAGGAGGGCAGCAATCAGCCCCAGCATTTT. As protein: CASSPSQEGSNQPQHF. This rearrangement joins TRBV27 to TRBJ1-5; no clear D gene. The V end lost 5 bases, the J end lost 1 base, and 15 bases lay between the germline ends. This CDR3 spans 16 amino acids. Germline loops: CDR1 MNHEY, CDR2 SMNVEV (reference sequence).